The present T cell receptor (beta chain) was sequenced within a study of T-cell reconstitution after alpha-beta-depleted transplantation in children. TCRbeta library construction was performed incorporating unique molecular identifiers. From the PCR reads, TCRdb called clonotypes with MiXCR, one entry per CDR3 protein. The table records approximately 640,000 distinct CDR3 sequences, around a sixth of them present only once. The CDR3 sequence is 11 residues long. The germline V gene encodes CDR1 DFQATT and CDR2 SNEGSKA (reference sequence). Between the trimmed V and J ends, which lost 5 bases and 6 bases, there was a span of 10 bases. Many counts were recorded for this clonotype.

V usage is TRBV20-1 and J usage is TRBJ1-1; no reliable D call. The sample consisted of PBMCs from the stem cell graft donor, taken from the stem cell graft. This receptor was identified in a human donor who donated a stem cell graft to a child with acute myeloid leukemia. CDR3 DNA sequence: TGCAGTGCTGCTAGGGAGCCTGAAGCTTTCTTT. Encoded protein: CSAAREPEAFF.